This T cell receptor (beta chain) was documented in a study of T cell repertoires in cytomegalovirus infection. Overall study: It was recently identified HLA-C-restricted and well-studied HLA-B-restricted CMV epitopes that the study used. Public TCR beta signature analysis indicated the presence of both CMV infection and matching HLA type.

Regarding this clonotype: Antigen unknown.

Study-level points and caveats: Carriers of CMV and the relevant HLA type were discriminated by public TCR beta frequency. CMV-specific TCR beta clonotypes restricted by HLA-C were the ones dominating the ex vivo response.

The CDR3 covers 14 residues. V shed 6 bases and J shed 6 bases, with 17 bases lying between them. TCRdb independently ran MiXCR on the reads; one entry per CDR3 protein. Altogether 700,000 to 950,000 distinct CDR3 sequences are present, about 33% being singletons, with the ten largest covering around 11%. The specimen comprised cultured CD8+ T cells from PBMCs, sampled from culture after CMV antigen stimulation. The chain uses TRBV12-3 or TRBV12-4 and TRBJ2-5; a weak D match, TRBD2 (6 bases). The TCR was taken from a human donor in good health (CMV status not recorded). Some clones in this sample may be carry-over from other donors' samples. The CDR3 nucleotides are TGTGCCAGCAGGGAGGGCGGCGGGCTAAAGACCCAGTACTTC. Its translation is CASREGGGLKTQYF.